A single TCR beta chain is shown here with its context. There is no known antigen for this receptor. No per-base quality is available; no much larger clone lies one base away. This record comes from a study of T cell changes during pregnancy in multiple sclerosis (dated by TCRdb to 2018 to 2020). Background for the entire study: Changes in the T cell repertoire over the course of pregnancy were examined in this study in women with multiple sclerosis.

Libraries were constructed by the immunoSEQ multiplex PCR assay. Sourced from immuneACCESS, this table was stored by TCRdb with only in-frame sequences that have V and J called. A share of the clones is absent; for the studies checked, an unresolved V gene accounts for under half, and the remainder has no known explanation. The sample table holds tens of thousands of clones, of which roughly 90% were seen once. The ten largest clones add up to 1.3% of the sample. V is trimmed back by 7 bases and J by 4 bases, and the junction contains 3 bases that no gene match accounts for. Reading from cysteine to phenylalanine, the CDR3 counts 13 amino acids. The DNA shown is the 39-base CDR3, in frame from base 1. Sequences MNHNS (CDR1) and SASEGT (CDR2) are obtained from the germline V gene.

The sequence is built from TRBV6-1 and TRBJ1-2, with 10 middle bases fitting TRBD1. This TCR was recovered from a female donor with multiple sclerosis, enrolled in a pregnancy study. The material was peripheral blood, obtained in the second trimester of pregnancy. The CDR3 sequence is CASKDRGVYGYTF. The bases are TGTGCCAGCAAGGACAGGGGGGTCTATGGCTACACCTTC.